A single T cell receptor beta chain is shown here with its context. Its matching antigen is unknown. This CDR3 is built from 15 residues. Germline CDR1 and CDR2: SGHRS and YFSETQ. Trimming removed 5 bases at V and 9 bases at J, with 23 bases between. Generated by immunoSEQ multiplex PCR, the TCRdb table keeps only in-frame clones and is missing some. This table has about 92,000 clones, around 93% appearing once. The data are from a study of T cell responses to AZD1222 COVID-19 vaccine. The study's findings and limits: Among the donors, most were white British and more were female, and clonal diversity was possibly underestimated. Targeting of unmutated variant regions was reportedly seen in nearly half of spike-specific TCRs. Two AZD1222 doses significantly raised spike-specific TCR breadth and depth over controls.

The rearrangement joins TRBV5-1 to TRBJ2-5; a weak D match, TRBD1 (6 bases). This TCR was sampled from an adult in good health. The sample in question was peripheral blood, obtained on day 0 of AZD1222 vaccination. The CDR3 sequence: CASRFLDSVKGAQYF. The CDR3 nucleotides read TGCGCCAGCAGGTTCCTGGACTCCGTCAAGGGGGCCCAGTACTTC.